This T cell receptor beta chain was retrieved from a study of T-cell memory formation after mild COVID-19. Across the whole study: Among the donors, TCR clusters were largely specific to each donor.

One entry per CDR3 protein results from TCRdb running MiXCR on the 5' RACE reads. The sample lists 450,000 to 650,000 distinct CDR3 sequences; 20% were seen once. This clonotype has a handful of counts. In germline, CDR1 is MGHRA, CDR2 YSYEKL. This CDR3 region has 16 residues. Germline trimming cut 1 base from V and 3 bases from J; bases unmatched to any gene: 6. The chain employs TRBV4-1 and TRBJ2-3, with TRBD2 identical over 8 bases. This receptor was taken from an adult woman who had mild COVID-19 (a few samples of this study predate the infection). Cell type and time point are not known. Sequenced material: PBMCs or a T cell subset sorted from them (not recorded which). CDR3 nucleotides: TGCGCCAGCAGCCAAGTGCTTGGCGGGGGGACAGATACGCAGTATTTT. It codes for CASSQVLGGGTDTQYF.